A selection of T cell receptor beta chains follows, all from one sample in a study of T-cell memory formation after mild COVID-19. MiXCR, applied by TCRdb to the 5' RACE reads, yields one record per CDR3 protein. The repertoire consists of some 180,000 distinct CDR3 sequences, with about 18% occurring once and the leading ten covering roughly 3.9%. Sequenced sample: PBMCs or a T cell subset sorted from them (not recorded which). The receptors shown here come from a young man who had mild COVID-19 (a few samples of this study predate the infection). Cell type and time point are not known. The CDR3 runs from the conserved cysteine through the conserved F or W. The D gene is left open where the match is weak. For some rows the clone size is stated as once, few or many, or as a class when expanded; others skip it.

TRBD1	few	TRBJ2-2	TRBV10-1	TGCGCCAGCAGTCAACAGGGGGCGAATAGCGGGGAGCTGTTTTTT	CASSQQGANSGELFF
TRBD1	NA	TRBJ2-6	TRBV5-1	TGCGCCAGCAGTACCTTCGGACAGGGAGGGGCCAACGTCCTGACTTTC	CASSTFGQGGANVLTF
NA	NA	TRBJ1-5	TRBV9	TGTGCCAGCAGTGAAACAGGGATGGCTCAGCCCCAGCATTTT	CASSETGMAQPQHF
NA	NA	TRBJ1-2	TRBV12-3/TRBV12-4	TGTGCCAGCAGTTTTACCGGGCACTATGGCTACACCTTC	CASSFTGHYGYTF
NA	NA	TRBJ2-2	TRBV7-2	TGTGCCAGCAGTACCACATCGAACACCGGGGAGCTGTTTTTT	CASSTTSNTGELFF
NA	few	TRBJ2-1	TRBV7-8	TGTGCCAGCAGCCCCCACCCCACAGGGTTTGGGAATGAGCAGTTCTTC	CASSPHPTGFGNEQFF
NA	few	TRBJ1-2	TRBV3-1	TGTGCCAGCAGCCAAGGGAGTCGACGGCTATATGGCTACACCTTC	CASSQGSRRLYGYTF
TRBD1	few	TRBJ2-7	TRBV20-1	TGCAGTGCCAGGACAGGTTTCTACGAGCAGTACTTC	CSARTGFYEQYF
NA	few	TRBJ1-5	TRBV12-3/TRBV12-4	TGTGCCAGCAGTTTGGGGGGGGGAACACCCAGGGGCGCCCAGCATTTT	CASSLGGGTPRGAQHF
NA	NA	TRBJ1-1	TRBV7-9	TGTGCCAGCAGTAGCAAGAACACTGAAGCTTTCTTT	CASSSKNTEAFF
NA	few	TRBJ2-3	TRBV5-8	TGTGCCAGCTGCGAGGACCGGGTTTTCGAGAGCACAGATACGCAGTATTTT	CASCEDRVFESTDTQYF
TRBD1	few	TRBJ2-5	TRBV5-1	TGCGCCAGCAGCTCCGGACAGGGCTTCAGGCCGGACCAGTACTTC	CASSSGQGFRPDQYF
TRBD1	few	TRBJ1-2	TRBV5-1	TGCGCCAGCAGCCTAGGACAGGGTTCGGGTGGCTACACCTTC	CASSLGQGSGGYTF
NA	NA	TRBJ2-7	TRBV9	TGTGCCAGCAGCGTAGCTCCCGCTTCCTACGAGCAGTACTTC	CASSVAPASYEQYF
NA	few	TRBJ1-6	TRBV6-6	TGTGCCAGCACCACTCGGGCCGGGACTTTCCTTAATTCACCCCTCCACTTT	CASTTRAGTFLNSPLHF
NA	NA	TRBJ2-1	TRBV15	TGTGCCACCAGCATGGACGCTCGGAATGAGCAGTTCTTC	CATSMDARNEQFF
NA	NA	TRBJ1-2	TRBV4-2	TGTGCCAGCAGCCAAGATTTGTTGGGATTCTATGGCTACACCTTC	CASSQDLLGFYGYTF
NA	NA	TRBJ2-3	TRBV21-1	TGTGCCAGCAGCAAACAGACGGAGGATAGCACAGATACGCAGTATTTT	CASSKQTEDSTDTQYF
NA	once	TRBJ2-5	TRBV5-1	TGCGCCAGCAGCGTGGCGGGACTCCCAGTCGTGGAGACCCAGTACTTC	CASSVAGLPVVETQYF
NA	NA	TRBJ1-6	TRBV19	TGTGCCAGTACCAGGGGAAGTAATTCACCCCTCCACTTT	CASTRGSNSPLHF
NA	NA	TRBJ1-2	TRBV4-1	TGCGCCAGCAGCCAACGAGGGACGGTCCCACACACCTTC	CASSQRGTVPHTF
NA	few	TRBJ2-1	TRBV7-3	TGTGCCAGCAGCTTAAGCCAAGACAATGAGCAGTTCTTC	CASSLSQDNEQFF
NA	NA	TRBJ2-3	TRBV2	TGTGCCAGCAGTCCCATATGGGATACGCAGTATTTT	CASSPIWDTQYF
TRBD1	NA	TRBJ2-2	TRBV7-7	TGTGCCAGCTCACAGGGGGCCTACACCGGGGAGCTGTTTTTT	CASSQGAYTGELFF
NA	many	TRBJ1-2	TRBV2	TGTGCCAGCAGTGATGCGGCAGGCTATGGCTACACCTTC	CASSDAAGYGYTF
TRBD1	few	TRBJ1-6	TRBV11-2	TGTGCCAGCAGCCCACCGGACAGGGGATATTCACCCCTCCACTTT	CASSPPDRGYSPLHF